Listed below are T cell receptor beta chains from one sample, sequenced in a study of human T cells and chemical hapten exposure. TCRdb re-analysed the RACE reads in MiXCR, keeping a single row per CDR3 protein. Of about 200,000 distinct CDR3 sequences in the sample, around 25% were seen once. The source was whole blood, collected in connection with sensitization to the hapten diphenylcyclopropenone (DPC). These receptors all come from a woman in her thirties or forties with alopecia areata. Some clones in this sample may be carry-over from other donors' samples. The CDR3 runs from the conserved cysteine through the conserved F or W. The D gene is left open where the match is weak. For some rows the clone size is stated as once, few or many, or as a class when expanded; others skip it.

clone size,V gene,J gene,D gene,CDR3 protein,CDR3 DNA
-,TRBV10-3,TRBJ2-3,TRBD1,CANSDRGSTDTQYF,TGTGCCAACTCCGACAGGGGTTCCACAGATACGCAGTATTTT
few,TRBV7-2,TRBJ1-4,-,CASSLGGLAAEKLFF,TGTGCCAGCAGCTTAGGAGGGTTAGCTGCTGAAAAACTGTTTTTT
few,TRBV20-1,TRBJ2-5,TRBD2,CSAAVPSGSETQYF,TGCAGTGCAGCGGTCCCTAGCGGGAGTGAGACCCAGTACTTC
few,TRBV20-1,TRBJ2-1,TRBD2,CSARVVWAGDEQFF,TGCAGTGCTAGAGTGGTTTGGGCGGGGGATGAGCAGTTCTTC
few,TRBV5-1,TRBJ2-3,-,CASSLDYTDTQYF,TGCGCCAGCAGCTTGGATTACACAGATACGCAGTATTTT
-,TRBV30,TRBJ2-7,-,CAWRVGVYEQYF,TGTGCCTGGAGGGTAGGAGTTTACGAGCAGTACTTC
-,TRBV7-2,TRBJ2-2,TRBD2,CASILAGGPTGELFF,TGTGCCAGCATCCTAGCGGGAGGGCCGACCGGGGAGCTGTTTTTT
-,TRBV27,TRBJ2-7,TRBD2,CASSLAEPYEQYF,TGTGCCAGCAGTCTAGCGGAACCTTACGAGCAGTACTTC
-,TRBV5-1,TRBJ2-1,-,CASSAASGRIGEQFF,TGCGCCAGCAGCGCCGCGAGCGGGCGGATAGGTGAGCAGTTCTTC
few,TRBV11-2,TRBJ2-7,-,CASSLPGGGLPYF,TGTGCCAGCAGCTTACCTGGGGGCGGACTGCCGTACTTC
many,TRBV28,TRBJ2-3,-,CASSFQGSTDTQYF,TGTGCCAGCAGTTTCCAGGGAAGCACAGATACGCAGTATTTT
few,TRBV4-2,TRBJ2-5,TRBD2,CASSQGLAEKETQYF,TGTGCCAGCAGCCAAGGGCTAGCGGAGAAAGAGACCCAGTACTTC
-,TRBV9,TRBJ2-7,-,CASSAPKTSRLTYEQYF,TGTGCCAGCAGCGCACCGAAAACTAGTCGACTGACTTACGAGCAGTACTTC
-,TRBV7-9,TRBJ1-1,-,CASSQDVGLSEAFF,TGTGCCAGCAGCCAGGATGTAGGTCTTTCTGAAGCTTTCTTT
few,TRBV11-3,TRBJ2-1,-,CASSPGGPGSYNEQFF,TGTGCCAGCAGCCCTGGAGGTCCGGGCTCCTACAATGAGCAGTTCTTC
few,TRBV20-1,TRBJ1-6,TRBD1,CSAWDRSYNSPLHF,TGCAGTGCTTGGGACAGGTCCTATAATTCACCCCTCCACTTT
few,TRBV7-2,TRBJ2-7,-,CASTPPGRSYEQYF,TGTGCCAGCACCCCACCCGGCCGCTCCTACGAGCAGTACTTC
-,TRBV7-2,TRBJ1-2,-,CASSLPPGRGYTF,TGTGCCAGCAGCTTACCCCCAGGGAGAGGCTACACCTTC
-,TRBV20-1,TRBJ1-5,-,CSALPGRINQPQHF,TGCAGTGCGCTCCCGGGACGGATCAATCAGCCCCAGCATTTT
once,TRBV5-1,TRBJ1-1,-,CASSLDRGYTEAFF,TGCGCCAGCAGCTTGGATCGCGGATACACTGAAGCTTTCTTT
-,TRBV20-1,TRBJ2-7,TRBD2,CSARDGAGGPYEQYF,TGCAGTGCTAGAGATGGGGCGGGAGGGCCCTACGAGCAGTACTTC
-,TRBV28,TRBJ1-5,-,CASRPGTSRRYSNQPQHF,TGTGCCAGCAGGCCAGGGACTTCTCGGAGATATAGCAATCAGCCCCAGCATTTT
-,TRBV6-6,TRBJ1-6,-,CASSYSDALHF,TGTGCCAGCAGTTACTCTGACGCGCTCCACTTT
-,TRBV6-1,TRBJ2-3,-,CASSGEYSLVPTQYF,TGTGCCAGCAGTGGGGAATATTCGTTGGTTCCCACGCAGTATTTT
-,TRBV29-1,TRBJ2-1,TRBD1,CSGAGTATFNEQFF,TGCAGCGGGGCCGGGACAGCGACTTTCAATGAGCAGTTCTTC
few,TRBV7-2,TRBJ1-2,-,CASSPGAGEWYGYTF,TGTGCCAGCAGCCCGGGGGCAGGGGAGTGGTATGGCTACACCTTC
-,TRBV28,TRBJ2-7,-,CASSLPPSHHEQYF,TGTGCCAGCAGTTTACCCCCCAGCCACCACGAGCAGTACTTC
-,TRBV7-2,TRBJ1-4,-,CASSREREKLFF,TGTGCCAGCAGCCGGGAGCGTGAAAAACTGTTTTTT
-,TRBV9,TRBJ2-7,-,CASGPTPGPYEQYF,TGTGCCAGCGGCCCCACTCCGGGTCCCTACGAGCAGTACTTC